This entry concerns a single TCR beta chain. Its antigen is unknown. Patients affected by ophthalmopathy presented a Clinical Activity Score of at least 3, a NOSPECS grade of at least 4, and disease duration below 3 months. This CDR3 is built from 12 residues. In germline, CDR1 is SGHTS, CDR2 YDEGEE. The J segment lost 9 bases and the V segment lost 5 bases, leaving 4 bases of the junction unmatched. Regions amplified from RNA transcripts were the TCR beta CDR3 regions. Primed by the HTBI set, a first-round RT-PCR was run on the TCR CDR3. In TCRdb, the multiplex PCR reads were re-called with MiXCR into one record per CDR3 protein. This sample has around 350,000 distinct CDR3 sequences, with approximately 15% found just once. The data belong to a study of T cells in Graves' hyperthyroidism and ophthalmopathy. Overall study findings and caveats: In validation, the model predicted ophthalmopathy. These predictions came a median approximately 6.5 months before onset. Stable hyperthyroidism and ophthalmopathy were separated using 13 V-J signatures. Most expanded thyroid clonotypes above 0.001 recurred in blood.

This chain connects TRBV5-8 to TRBJ1-5; 8 bases map to TRBD1. This TCR was sampled from a young woman with Graves' ophthalmopathy. Sequencing input: blood. CDR3 in amino acids: CASRSGQGPQHF. The CDR3 region has the DNA TGTGCCAGCAGGTCCGGACAGGGGCCCCAGCATTTT. The full variable domain, rest sourced from reference TRBV5-8 and TRBJ1-5, is EAGVTQSPTHLIKTRGQQATLRCSPISGHTSVYWYQQALGLGLQFLLWYDEGEERNRGNFPPRFSGRQFPNYSSELNVNALELEDSALYLCASRSGQGPQHFGDGTRLSIL.